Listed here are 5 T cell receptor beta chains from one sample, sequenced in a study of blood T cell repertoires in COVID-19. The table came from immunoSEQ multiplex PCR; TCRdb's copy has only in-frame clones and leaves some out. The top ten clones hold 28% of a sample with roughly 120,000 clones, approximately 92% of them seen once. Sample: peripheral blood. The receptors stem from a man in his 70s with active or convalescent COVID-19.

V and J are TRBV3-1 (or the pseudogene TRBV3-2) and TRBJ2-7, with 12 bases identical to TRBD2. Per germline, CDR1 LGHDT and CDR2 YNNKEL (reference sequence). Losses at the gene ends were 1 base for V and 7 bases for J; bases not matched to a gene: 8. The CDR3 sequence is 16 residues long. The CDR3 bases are TGTGCCAGCAGCCAAGGTCGACTAGCGGGAGAAGGTGAGCAGTACTTC. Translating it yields CASSQGRLAGEGEQYF.

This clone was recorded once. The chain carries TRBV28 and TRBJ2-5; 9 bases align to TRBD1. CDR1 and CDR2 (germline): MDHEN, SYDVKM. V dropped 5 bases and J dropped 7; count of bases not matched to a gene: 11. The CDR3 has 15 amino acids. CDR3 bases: TGTGCCAGCAGTCTCCGGGACAGGGTGGGGTGGACCCAGTACTTC. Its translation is CASSLRDRVGWTQYF.

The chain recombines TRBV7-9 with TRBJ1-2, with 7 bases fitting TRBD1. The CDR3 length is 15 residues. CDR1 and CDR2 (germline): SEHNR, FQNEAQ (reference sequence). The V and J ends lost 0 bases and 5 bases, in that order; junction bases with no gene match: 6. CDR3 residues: CASSLASAGGYGYTF. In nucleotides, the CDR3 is TGTGCCAGCAGCTTAGCGAGCGCAGGGGGGTATGGCTACACCTTC.

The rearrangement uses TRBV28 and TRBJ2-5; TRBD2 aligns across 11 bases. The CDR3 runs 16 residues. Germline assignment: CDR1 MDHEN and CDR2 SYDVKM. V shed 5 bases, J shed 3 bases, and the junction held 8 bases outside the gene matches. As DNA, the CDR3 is TGTGCCAGCAGTCCCATGACTAGCGGGAAGAAAGAGACCCAGTACTTC. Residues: CASSPMTSGKKETQYF.

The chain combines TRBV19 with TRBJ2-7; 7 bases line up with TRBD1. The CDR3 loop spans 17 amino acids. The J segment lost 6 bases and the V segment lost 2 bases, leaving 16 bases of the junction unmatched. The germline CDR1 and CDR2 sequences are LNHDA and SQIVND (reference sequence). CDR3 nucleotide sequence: TGTGCCAGTAGTATATATCCCAGGACAGGTCATTTATCCGAGCAGTACTTC. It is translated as CASSIYPRTGHLSEQYF.